This T cell receptor beta chain stems from a study of graft-versus-host responses after intestinal transplantation. In regard to this clone: The antigen remains unidentified.

Assay: immunoSEQ multiplex PCR; the TCRdb copy retains only in-frame clones and omits some. The sample includes tens of thousands of clones, less than 95% of them seen just once. The CDR3 sequence is 16 residues long. From germline, CDR1 is SGHNT and CDR2 YYREEE (reference sequence). V lost 1 base, J lost 1 base, and 5 bases stayed unmatched. The V gene is TRBV5-4, the J gene TRBJ2-1; TRBD1 matches 7 bases. Material: unstimulated CD4+ T cells sorted from spleen or lymph node cells, obtained before transplant. The receptor was derived from a human donor who was the organ donor for an intestinal transplant. In nucleotides, the CDR3 is TGTGCCAGCAGCTTGACAGGGGACAGTTCCTACAATGAGCAGTTCTTC. It codes for CASSLTGDSSYNEQFF.